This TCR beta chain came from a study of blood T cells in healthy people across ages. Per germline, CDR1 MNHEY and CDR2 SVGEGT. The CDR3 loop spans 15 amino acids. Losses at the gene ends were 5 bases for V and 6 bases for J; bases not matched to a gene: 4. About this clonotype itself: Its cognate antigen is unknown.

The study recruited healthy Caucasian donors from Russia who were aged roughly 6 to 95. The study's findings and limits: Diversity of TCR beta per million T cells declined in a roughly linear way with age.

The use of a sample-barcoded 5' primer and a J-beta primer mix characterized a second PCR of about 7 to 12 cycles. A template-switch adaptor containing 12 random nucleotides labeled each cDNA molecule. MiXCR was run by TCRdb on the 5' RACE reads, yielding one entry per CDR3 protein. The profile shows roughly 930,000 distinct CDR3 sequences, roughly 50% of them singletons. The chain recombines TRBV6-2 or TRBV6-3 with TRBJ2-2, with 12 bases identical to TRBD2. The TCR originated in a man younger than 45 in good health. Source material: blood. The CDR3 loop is CASSGLAGRSGELFF. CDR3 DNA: TGTGCCAGCAGTGGACTAGCGGGGAGGTCCGGGGAGCTGTTTTTT.